These 8 T cell receptor beta chains originate from one sample sequenced in a study of T cell repertoires in cytomegalovirus infection. Each CDR3 protein gets one entry after TCRdb re-called the reads with MiXCR. The sample carries over 150,000 distinct CDR3 sequences, about 20% recorded once. Source material: PBMCs. Receptors were obtained from a human donor in good health (CMV status not recorded). Some clones in this sample may be carry-over from other donors' samples.

This clonotype was seen more than once but under ten times. This sequence joins TRBV28 and TRBJ2-7; 9 positions agree with TRBD1. Germline V gene lookup returns CDR1 MDHEN and CDR2 SYDVKM. J gave up 1 base and V 6 bases, and 10 bases lay outside the gene matches. The CDR3 is 16 amino acids. CDR3 bases: TGTGCCAGCAGCGACATCCCGGGACAGGGTTCCTACGAGCAGTACTTC. It translates to CASSDIPGQGSYEQYF.

In nucleotides, the CDR3 is TGTGCCAGCAGTTTCGTCGGACAGGAGATTACGGTGGTGGATAATTCACCCCTCCACTTT. Translation: CASSFVGQEITVVDNSPLHF. The chain uses TRBV12-3 or TRBV12-4 and TRBJ1-6; the match to TRBD1 covers 7 bases. Trimming at V came to 3 bases and at J to 5 bases, leaving 19 bases not matched to a gene. CDR3 length equals 20 residues.

This clonotype has just a few counts. The chain recombines TRBV6-2 or TRBV6-3 with TRBJ2-2; tentatively, D is TRBD1 (5 bases). CDR3 length: 14 amino acids. V lost 6 bases, J lost 7 bases, and 15 bases lay in between. Germline V gives CDR1 MNHEY, CDR2 SVGEGT. In DNA, the CDR3 is TGTGCCAGCAGGAGGCAGGGATCGGGCGGGGAGCTGTTTTTT. It specifies CASRRQGSGGELFF.

The V and J genes are TRBV11-2 and TRBJ2-5, with D hard to call. This CDR3 is 13 amino acids long. The germline gives CDR1 SGHAT, CDR2 FQNNGV. V was trimmed by 3 bases and J by 4 bases, leaving 9 bases between them. This CDR3 is CASSFRRVETQYF. In DNA form, the CDR3 reads TGTGCCAGCAGCTTTAGACGAGTAGAGACCCAGTACTTC.

This clonotype was counted between two and nine times. The chain couples TRBV7-8 to TRBJ2-1; no clear D. Trimming left V 1 base short and J 4 bases short, with 8 bases between. Germline V gives CDR1 SGHVS, CDR2 FQNEAQ. The CDR3 is made up of 14 amino acids. The CDR3 DNA sequence: TGTGCCAGCAGCTTAGATTCAGGATACAATGAGCAGTTCTTC. Translating it yields CASSLDSGYNEQFF. The variable domain in full, with the rest retrieved from reference TRBV7-8 and TRBJ2-1, is GAGVSQSPRYKVAKRGQDVALRCDPISGHVSLFWYQQALGQGPEFLTYFQNEAQLDKSGLPSDRFFAERPEGSVSTLKIQRTQQEDSAVYLCASSLDSGYNEQFFGPGTRLTVL.

The genes are TRBV15 and TRBJ1-2, with D possibly matching TRBD1 (5 bases). V lost 1 base, J lost 8 bases, and 17 bases lay in between. This CDR3 region has 15 residues. Germline V CDR1 and CDR2: LNHNV, YYDKDF (reference sequence). CDR3 in amino acids: CATSRGMGESEGYTF. The CDR3 DNA sequence: TGTGCCACCAGCAGAGGAATGGGGGAATCGGAAGGCTACACCTTC.

This clonotype appeared a few times. The genes are TRBV5-4 and TRBJ2-7; D uncertain. Trimming stripped 0 bases from V and 3 bases from J, with 7 bases between. Germline V gene lookup returns CDR1 SGHNT and CDR2 YYREEE (reference sequence). CDR3 length equals 13 residues. CDR3 sequence (DNA): TGTGCCAGCAGCTTGGAGGCTCACTACGAGCAGTACTTC. Protein: CASSLEAHYEQYF.

This clonotype showed up just a few times. The chain recombines TRBV20-1 with TRBJ2-3; 14 bases match TRBD2. The germline CDR1 and CDR2 sequences are DFQATT and SNEGSKA (reference sequence). Trimming removed 6 bases from V and 0 bases from J; junction bases left unmatched: 8. The CDR3 sequence is 17 residues long. CDR3 DNA sequence: TGCAGTGCCCCGACTAGCGGGAGGGTTGGTAGCACAGATACGCAGTATTTT. This translates into CSAPTSGRVGSTDTQYF.